The clone carrying this TCR beta chain appeared once. The antigen remains undetermined. Patients chosen for sequencing had shown CD8+CD57+ cell expansion by flow cytometry. A severe acquired aplastic anemia diagnosis applied to all patients. The data originate from a study of CD8+CD57+ T cells in acquired aplastic anemia. About the study: The mean DNA yield obtained from sorted CD4+ and CD8+ cells came to 3 to 4 ug. Study-level points and caveats: Patients versus controls showed no significant CD8+ Simpson's diversity difference. Shared by patients and controls, 25 to 30 CD8+ CDR3s were abundant in patients.

Germline assignment: CDR1 SGDLS and CDR2 YYNGEE. CDR3 size: 16 residues. The J segment lost 2 bases and the V segment lost 5 bases, leaving 10 bases of the junction unmatched. Both TCR beta VDJ combination and CDR3 sequence profiling were carried out. Genomic DNA was the template for this profiling. In TCRdb, the reads were re-called with MiXCR into one record per CDR3 protein. The sample shows approximately 150,000 distinct CDR3 sequences, roughly 50% of them seen only once. The J gene is TRBJ2-5, the V gene TRBV9, with 9 bases matching TRBD2. This receptor was obtained from a human donor with aplastic anemia. The sample consisted of sorted CD4+, CD8+, or CD8+CD57+ T cells (not recorded which) from PBMCs. The CDR3 region is CASRNPTSGQQETQYF. CDR3 sequence (DNA): TGTGCCAGCAGGAATCCGACTAGCGGACAACAAGAGACCCAGTACTTC.